These 8 T cell receptor beta chains originate from one sample sequenced in a study of CD8 T cells in Susac syndrome. It was with random hexamers that roughly 0.45 to 1 ug RNA was reverse transcribed. MiXCR, applied by TCRdb to the immunoSEQ multiplex PCR reads, yields one record per CDR3 protein. The sample lists 73,000 or so distinct CDR3 sequences; just under 95% were seen once. Material for sequencing was CD8+ T cells from PBMCs. The receptors shown here come from a human donor with multiple sclerosis.

J is TRBJ2-1 and V is TRBV3-1; 8 positions agree with TRBD2. This CDR3 comprises 16 residues. Germline V gives CDR1 LGHDT, CDR2 YNNKEL (reference sequence). J gave up 4 bases and V 2 bases, and 7 bases lay outside the gene matches. The CDR3: CASSQQSGGVYNEQFF. In nucleotides, the CDR3 is TGTGCCAGCAGCCAACAATCGGGGGGGGTATACAATGAGCAGTTCTTC.

V is TRBV20-1 and J is TRBJ1-2; D not resolved. Germline V gives CDR1 DFQATT, CDR2 SNEGSKA (reference sequence). Trimming stripped 0 bases from V and 4 bases from J, with 15 bases between. This CDR3 has 15 residues. The CDR3 nucleotides are TGCAGTGCTAGAGATCCCATCAGGAGTATCTATGGCTACACCTTC. Its translation is CSARDPIRSIYGYTF.

The V and J genes are TRBV29-1 and TRBJ2-7; the D gene is possibly TRBD2 (5 bases). The CDR3 consists of 12 residues. In germline, CDR1 is SQVTM, CDR2 ANQGSEA. The V end lost 5 bases, the J end lost 2 bases, and 10 bases lay between the germline ends. The CDR3, as DNA: TGCAGCGTTTTGGACTGGACCTACGAGCAGTACTTC. This sequence encodes CSVLDWTYEQYF.

The CDR3 spells CASSDPGTVQETQYF. CDR3 coding DNA: TGTGCCAGCAGCGACCCGGGGACAGTCCAAGAGACCCAGTACTTC. V gene TRBV9 combines with J gene TRBJ2-5; 7 nucleotides match TRBD1. The trim removed 3 bases at V and 1 base at J, leaving 6 bases unmatched. The CDR3 contains 15 residues. CDR1 is SGDLS and CDR2 is YYNGEE in the germline V gene.

This chain joins TRBV28 and TRBJ2-7; D uncertain. The CDR3 totals 12 residues. Germline V gene data show CDR1 as MDHEN and CDR2 as SYDVKM. The ends were cut back, 10 bases at V and 3 bases at J, with 13 bases in the middle. DNA of the CDR3: TGTGCCACCCTCTCGATCCTCTACGAGCAGTACTTC. Translated, it gives CATLSILYEQYF.

This sequence joins TRBV7-2 and TRBJ2-3; D gene uncertain. CDR1 and CDR2 (germline): SGHTA, FQGNSA. The CDR3 extends over 14 amino acids. Trimming took 5 bases from V and 2 from J, leaving 11 bases between them. The CDR3 protein is CASSLGALTDTQYF. CDR3 nucleotide sequence: TGTGCCAGCAGCCTAGGCGCTCTCACAGATACGCAGTATTTT.

This chain links TRBV6-2 or TRBV6-3 with TRBJ2-5; D assignment may be TRBD1 or TRBD2 (6 bases each). This CDR3 is 14 amino acids long. Between the trimmed V and J ends, which lost 8 bases and 4 bases, there was a span of 17 bases. Germline values: CDR1 MNHEY, CDR2 SVGEGT. The CDR3 DNA follows: TGTGCCAGCGAGGATCCGGGGGCTCGAGAGACCCAGTACTTC. This sequence encodes CASEDPGARETQYF.

This clonotype was seen only once. V usage is TRBV2 and J usage is TRBJ1-1; 7 bases align to TRBD1. The CDR3 consists of 17 residues. Unmatched junction bases numbered 19, after V lost 3 bases and J lost 9 bases. Per germline, CDR1 SNHLY and CDR2 FYNNEI. The CDR3 is CASSDQGQLGAARKAFF. In DNA form, the CDR3 reads TGTGCCAGCAGTGACCAGGGACAGTTAGGGGCCGCGAGGAAAGCTTTCTTT.